This T cell receptor (beta chain) came from a study of T cells in Graves' hyperthyroidism and ophthalmopathy. In its sample, this clonotype was seen many times. What it binds is unknown. The investigators amplified TCR beta CDR3 regions from RNA transcripts. During a first-round RT-PCR of the TCR CDR3, the HTBI primer set was used. TCRdb used MiXCR to reprocess the multiplex PCR reads, holding one entry per CDR3 protein. Here the sample spans over 450,000 distinct CDR3 sequences, more than 15% being singletons. Deletions cut 1 base from V and 1 base from J, with 10 bases between. This CDR3 comprises 15 residues. Per the germline V gene, CDR1 is SGHTA and CDR2 is FQGNSA. Diagnoses used clinical symptoms, serum thyroxine and TRAb, thyroid ultrasound and orbital computed tomography. Fresh peripheral blood, roughly 9.8 ml of it, supplied the PBMCs. The study, taken as a whole, reports: Ophthalmopathy was distinguished from stable hyperthyroidism by 13 V-J signatures. Peripheral blood also featured most of the thyroid clonotypes expanded above 0.001.

The sample taken for sequencing was blood. This sequence originates from a woman between 18 and 29 years old with Graves' ophthalmopathy. The chain recombines TRBV7-2 with TRBJ1-1; D gene uncertain. The CDR3, as DNA: TGTGCCAGCAGCTTAGAACCGGTGGAGAACACTGAAGCTTTCTTT. This encodes CASSLEPVENTEAFF.